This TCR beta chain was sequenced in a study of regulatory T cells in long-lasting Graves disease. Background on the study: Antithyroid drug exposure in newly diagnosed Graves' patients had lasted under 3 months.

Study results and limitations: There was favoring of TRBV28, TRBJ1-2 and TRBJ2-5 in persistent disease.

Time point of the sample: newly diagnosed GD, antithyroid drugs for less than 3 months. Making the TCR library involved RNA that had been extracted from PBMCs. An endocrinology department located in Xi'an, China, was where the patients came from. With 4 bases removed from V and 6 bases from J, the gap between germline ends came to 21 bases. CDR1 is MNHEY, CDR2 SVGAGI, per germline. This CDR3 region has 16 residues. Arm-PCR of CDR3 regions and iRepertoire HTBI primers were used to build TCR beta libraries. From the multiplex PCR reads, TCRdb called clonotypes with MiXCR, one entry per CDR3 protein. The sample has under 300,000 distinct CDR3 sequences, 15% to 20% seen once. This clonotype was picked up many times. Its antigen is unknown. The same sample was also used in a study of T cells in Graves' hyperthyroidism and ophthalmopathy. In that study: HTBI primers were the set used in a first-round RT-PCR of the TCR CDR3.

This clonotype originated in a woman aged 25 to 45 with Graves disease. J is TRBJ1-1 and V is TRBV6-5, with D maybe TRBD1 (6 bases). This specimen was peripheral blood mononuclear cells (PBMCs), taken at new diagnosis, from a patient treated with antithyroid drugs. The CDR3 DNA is TGTGCCAGCAGTTCCGTCAGGGGTGGCACTAAGTCTGAAGCTTTCTTT. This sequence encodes CASSSVRGGTKSEAFF.